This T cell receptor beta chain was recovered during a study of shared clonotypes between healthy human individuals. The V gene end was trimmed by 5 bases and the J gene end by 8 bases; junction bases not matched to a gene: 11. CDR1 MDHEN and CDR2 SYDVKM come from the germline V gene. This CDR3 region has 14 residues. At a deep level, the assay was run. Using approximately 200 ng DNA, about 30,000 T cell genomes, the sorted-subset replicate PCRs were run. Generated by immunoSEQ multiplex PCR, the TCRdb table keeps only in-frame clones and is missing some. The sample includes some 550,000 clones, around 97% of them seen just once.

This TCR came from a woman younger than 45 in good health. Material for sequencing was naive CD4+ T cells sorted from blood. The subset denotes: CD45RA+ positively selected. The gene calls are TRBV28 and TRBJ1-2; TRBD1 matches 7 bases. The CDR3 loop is CASSLDLRGQGYTF. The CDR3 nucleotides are TGTGCCAGCAGTCTCGACCTCAGGGGACAGGGCTACACCTTC.